What follows describes a single T cell receptor (beta chain). Antigen unknown. The V and J ends lost 1 base and 8 bases, in that order; junction bases with no gene match: 7. CDR1 and CDR2 (germline): SGHNT, YENEEA. The length of the CDR3 is 15 residues. The source of the sample is a study of shared clonotypes between healthy human individuals. Assay: immunoSEQ multiplex PCR; the TCRdb copy retains only in-frame clones and omits some. Of 850,000 to 1,200,000 clones in the sample, 65% to 80% were seen once. Broader study findings: It was observed that about 5% of naive CD4 clonotypes were shared across a handful of donors.

This chain links TRBV11-3 with TRBJ2-3; 9 nucleotides align to TRBD2. Sequenced material: memory CD4+ T cells sorted from blood. This sample's subset: CD45RA-negative fraction. The sequence came from a man aged 18 to 30 in good health. The chain's CDR3 is CASSLGLAARSTQYF. The CDR3 region has the DNA TGTGCCAGCAGCTTAGGACTAGCGGCCCGGTCTACGCAGTATTTT.